This record covers a single TCR beta chain. This sample stems from a study of blood T cell repertoires in COVID-19. Study overall: Cohort 3 recovered donors had two negative PCRs, clearance, or symptom resolution.

Assay used: immunoSEQ multiplex PCR; TCRdb lists only in-frame clones, some missing. Seen here are roughly 210,000 clones, 87% observed once, and the top ten hold approximately 7.3%. CDR1 is SGHTA and CDR2 is FQGTGA in the germline V gene. The CDR3 contains 15 residues. Trimming pared 2 bases from V and 3 bases from J, leaving 8 bases between. This sequence joins TRBV7-3 and TRBJ2-6; the D is unclear. Sequenced sample: PBMCs or T cells enriched from blood (not recorded which). This receptor was identified in a man in his thirties or forties in a cohort exposed to, infected with or recovered from COVID-19 (not recorded which). CDR3 coding DNA: TGTGCCAGCAGCTTATTGGCATTTGGGGCCAACGTCCTGACTTTC. This encodes CASSLLAFGANVLTF.